The 20 T cell receptor beta chains listed next were all sequenced from one sample in a study of cytomegalovirus exposure and HLA in healthy donors. PCR involved 60 Vbeta and 13 Jbeta primers. Assay: immunoSEQ multiplex PCR; the TCRdb copy retains only in-frame clones and omits some. The data show roughly 160,000 clones, roughly 85% seen once. Sequences were obtained from PBMCs. The receptor set was obtained from a woman aged 30 to 39 in good health and CMV-seronegative.

This chain joins TRBV18 and TRBJ1-6, with 7 bases that match TRBD1. Germline CDR1 is KGHSH and CDR2 is LQKENI. With 4 bases clipped from V and 8 bases from J, the junction kept 8 bases outside the gene matches. The length of the CDR3 is 15 residues. CDR3 region: CASSLRDRADSPLHF. As DNA, the CDR3 is TGTGCCAGCTCACTTCGCGACAGGGCTGATTCACCCCTCCACTTT.

V gene TRBV5-1 combines with J gene TRBJ2-7, with D perhaps TRBD2 (5 bases). Per germline, CDR1 SGHRS and CDR2 YFSETQ. V lost 5 bases and J lost 5, with 14 bases in between. The CDR3 covers 13 residues. The chain's CDR3 is CASRAGVFDEQYF. The CDR3 coding sequence is TGCGCCAGCAGGGCCGGGGTCTTCGACGAGCAGTACTTC.

The V and J genes are TRBV30 and TRBJ2-5, with D perhaps matching TRBD2 (7 bases). The germline V gene encodes CDR1 GTSNPN and CDR2 SVGIG (reference sequence). This CDR3 has 15 amino acids. V gave up 1 base and J gave up 5 bases, with 17 bases separating them. The CDR3 region is CAWSDVGGETETQYF. The CDR3 nucleotides are TGTGCCTGGAGTGATGTAGGGGGGGAAACGGAGACCCAGTACTTC.

CDR3 amino acids: CAISENQGWVYEQFF. In DNA form, the CDR3 reads TGTGCCATCAGTGAGAACCAGGGTTGGGTTTATGAGCAGTTCTTC. V gene TRBV10-3 combines with J gene TRBJ2-1; tentative D call: TRBD1 (5 bases). Germline loops: CDR1 ENHRY, CDR2 SYGVKD. This CDR3 contains 15 residues. V gave up 2 bases and J gave up 8 bases, with 16 bases separating them.

The chain is built from TRBV7-2 and TRBJ2-3; D is possibly TRBD1 (5 bases). Per germline, CDR1 SGHTA and CDR2 FQGNSA. CDR3 length: 17 residues. Deletions cut 1 base from V and 2 bases from J, with 16 bases between. The CDR3 nucleotides read TGTGCCAGCAGCTTAGTAGGGGTGGACGGCCTCACAGATACGCAGTATTTT. This translates into CASSLVGVDGLTDTQYF.

This chain connects TRBV30 to TRBJ1-2; 7 bases agree with TRBD1. The CDR3 covers 12 residues. The germline CDR1 and CDR2 sequences are GTSNPN and SVGIG (reference sequence). The V segment lost 5 bases and the J segment 1 base; nucleotides outside the gene matches: 1. The CDR3 DNA sequence: TGTGCCTGGGGGGACAGTAACTATGGCTACACCTTC. It translates to CAWGDSNYGYTF.

In nucleotides, the CDR3 is TGCGCCACCGGCGCACAGTTGAACACCGGGGAGCTGTTTTTT. It is translated as CATGAQLNTGELFF. The chain recombines TRBV10-2 with TRBJ2-2; no definite D call. V lost 10 bases to trimming and J lost 1 base, with 13 bases between them. From germline, CDR1 is WSHSY and CDR2 SAAADI. The CDR3 runs 14 residues.

V usage is TRBV30 and J usage is TRBJ2-1, with TRBD2 as a possible D gene (5 bases). Germline CDR1 reads GTSNPN; CDR2 reads SVGIG (reference sequence). There are 13 residues in the CDR3. Deletions cut 2 bases from V and 5 bases from J, with 10 bases between. CDR3 sequence reads: CAWSKTLDNEQFF. In DNA form, the CDR3 reads TGTGCCTGGAGTAAGACACTAGACAATGAGCAGTTCTTC.

The chain couples TRBV18 to TRBJ1-5; D might be TRBD1 (5 bases). CDR1 is KGHSH, CDR2 LQKENI, per germline. The CDR3 length is 14 residues. Trimming stripped 2 bases from V and 6 bases from J, with 11 bases between. CDR3 loop: CASSPGGVGQPQHF. In DNA, the CDR3 is TGTGCCAGCTCACCAGGAGGGGTGGGTCAGCCCCAGCATTTT.

The chain is built from TRBV6-6 and TRBJ2-2; 10 bases are a match to TRBD1. The CDR3 runs to 15 residues. Germline assignment: CDR1 MNHNY and CDR2 SVGAGI (reference sequence). V lost 6 bases to trimming and J lost 6 bases; unmatched junction nucleotides: 7. This CDR3 reads CASRLTGQGAGELFF. The CDR3 region has the DNA TGTGCCAGCAGACTAACAGGACAGGGGGCCGGGGAGCTGTTTTTT.

This rearrangement joins TRBV5-1 to TRBJ2-2; possibly TRBD2 for D (5 bases). V lost 0 bases to trimming and J lost 0 bases, with 12 bases between them. CDR1 is SGHRS and CDR2 is YFSETQ in the germline V gene. This CDR3 is 17 amino acids long. CDR3 sequence (DNA): TGCGCCAGCAGCTTGGTGGGAGCTTTCGCGAACACCGGGGAGCTGTTTTTT. Translating gives CASSLVGAFANTGELFF.

The chain carries TRBV28 and TRBJ1-1; possible D gene TRBD1, 5 bases. The CDR3 consists of 15 residues. Trimming left V 3 bases short and J 4 bases short, with 15 bases between. Germline CDR1 MDHEN, CDR2 SYDVKM. This CDR3 reads CASSFMVPGGTEAFF. The CDR3 DNA reads as TGTGCCAGCAGTTTTATGGTCCCCGGGGGCACTGAAGCTTTCTTT.

In its sample, this clone was seen once. The chain's CDR3 is CASKSVTSGTYEQYF. Written as DNA, the CDR3 is TGTGCCAGCAAGTCTGTGACTAGCGGTACCTACGAGCAGTACTTC. The rearrangement links TRBV11-2 to TRBJ2-7; 9 nucleotides match TRBD2. Germline values: CDR1 SGHAT, CDR2 FQNNGV. The ends lost 7 bases at V and 2 bases at J; junction bases unmatched: 9. This CDR3 spans 15 amino acids.

This chain uses TRBV7-9 with TRBJ1-1, with unresolved D. This CDR3 is 15 amino acids long. The V and J ends lost 6 bases and 4 bases respectively, with 18 bases between them. CDR1 is SEHNR, CDR2 FQNEAQ, per germline (reference sequence). As DNA, the CDR3 is TGTGCCAGCAGAATAAACCAGGTTCGTAGCACTGAAGCTTTCTTT. Translated, it gives CASRINQVRSTEAFF. Full variable domain (remainder filled in from reference TRBV7-9 and TRBJ1-1): DTGVSQNPRHKITKRGQNVTFRCDPISEHNRLYWYRQTLGQGPEFLTYFQNEAQLEKSRLLSDRFSAERPKGSFSTLEIQRTEQGDSAMYLCASRINQVRSTEAFFGQGTRLTVV.

The chain employs TRBV19 and TRBJ1-5, with D tentatively TRBD1 (5 bases). Germline CDR1 reads LNHDA; CDR2 reads SQIVND (reference sequence). The CDR3 length is 15 residues. V gave up 4 bases and J gave up 0 bases, with 10 bases separating them. CDR3 residues: CASSTQGNSNQPQHF. The CDR3 region has the DNA TGTGCCAGTAGTACCCAGGGCAATAGCAATCAGCCCCAGCATTTT.

The rearrangement links TRBV5-1 to TRBJ2-3, with no clear D. The length of the CDR3 is 15 residues. Germline V lookup: CDR1 SGHRS, CDR2 YFSETQ. Deletions cut 1 base from V and 1 base from J, with 10 bases between. Here the CDR3 DNA reads TGCGCCAGCAGCTTGAGTGGCCGGGGCACAGATACGCAGTATTTT. This sequence encodes CASSLSGRGTDTQYF.

The CDR3: CASTRRETTDTQYF. Here the CDR3 DNA reads TGTGCCAGCACCAGGCGGGAGACGACAGATACGCAGTATTTT. The chain carries TRBV2 and TRBJ2-3; TRBD2 agrees at 7 bases. Germline V CDR1 and CDR2: SNHLY, FYNNEI. The CDR3 extends over 14 amino acids. V lost 7 bases and J lost 3; bases outside the gene matches: 7.

The count of this clone is one. The chain employs TRBV7-3 and TRBJ2-5, with D uncertain. The V gene lost 1 base and the J gene lost 5 bases, with 11 bases spanning the gap. Germline-derived CDR1 and CDR2 are SGHTA and FQGTGA. The CDR3 contains 14 residues. CDR3 bases: TGTGCCAGCAGCTTAAGAGGCCCATTGGAGACCCAGTACTTC. This encodes CASSLRGPLETQYF.

The count of this clone is one. The J gene is TRBJ2-2, the V gene TRBV5-1, with D possibly being TRBD2 (6 bases). The germline V gene has CDR1 SGHRS and CDR2 YFSETQ. The ends were cut back, 0 bases at V and 5 bases at J, with 11 bases in the middle. This CDR3 is 15 amino acids long. CDR3 sequence reads: CASSLELATTGELFF. For the CDR3, the DNA is TGCGCCAGCAGCTTGGAGCTAGCGACAACCGGGGAGCTGTTTTTT.

The chain joins TRBV4-1 to TRBJ1-2; D unclear. CDR3 length: 14 residues. Trimming shortened V by 3 bases and J by 7 bases, and 15 bases separated the two germline ends. CDR1 and CDR2 (germline): MGHRA, YSYEKL. The CDR3: CASSQEDGLFGYTF. The CDR3 DNA reads as TGCGCCAGCAGCCAGGAGGACGGGCTCTTTGGCTACACCTTC.